The 3 T cell receptor beta chains below come from one sample, sequenced in a study of T cells in Graves' hyperthyroidism and ophthalmopathy. RNA transcripts served as the template for amplifying TCR beta CDR3 regions. An initial round of RT-PCR targeting the TCR CDR3 relied on the HTBI primer set. A single record per CDR3 protein comes from TCRdb applying MiXCR to the multiplex PCR reads. The sample shows under 350,000 distinct CDR3 sequences, around 20% of them seen only once. The specimen was blood. These receptors were collected from a woman in her fifties or sixties with Graves' hyperthyroidism.

Many counts were recorded for this clonotype. For the CDR3, the DNA is TGTGCCAGCAGGGACGACAGAGACCCCTACGAGCAGTACTTC. Encoded protein: CASRDDRDPYEQYF. The V call is TRBV12-3 or TRBV12-4, the J call TRBJ2-7; D is possibly TRBD1 (5 bases). This CDR3 has 14 residues. The ends were cut back, 6 bases at V and 2 bases at J, with 14 bases in the middle.

This clonotype has a count of ten or more. This chain connects TRBV29-1 to TRBJ2-7; perhaps TRBD2 as D (5 bases). Germline CDR1 and CDR2: SQVTM and ANQGSEA. CDR3 length equals 13 residues. Trimming took off 3 bases at V and 2 bases at J, with 11 bases between the two ends. CDR3 sequence reads: CSVEATGTYEQYF. The DNA for the CDR3 is TGCAGCGTTGAGGCGACGGGAACCTACGAGCAGTACTTC.

At least ten counts were recorded for this clonotype. CDR3 loop: CASSLRGDQSTDTQYF. The CDR3 DNA follows: TGTGCCAGCAGCCTCAGGGGGGACCAAAGCACAGATACGCAGTATTTT. The chain recombines TRBV7-8 with TRBJ2-3; the D gene is possibly TRBD1 (7 bases). Germline lookup yields CDR1 SGHVS and CDR2 FQNEAQ. V dropped 5 bases and J dropped 0 bases, with 15 bases sitting between them. The length of the CDR3 is 16 residues.